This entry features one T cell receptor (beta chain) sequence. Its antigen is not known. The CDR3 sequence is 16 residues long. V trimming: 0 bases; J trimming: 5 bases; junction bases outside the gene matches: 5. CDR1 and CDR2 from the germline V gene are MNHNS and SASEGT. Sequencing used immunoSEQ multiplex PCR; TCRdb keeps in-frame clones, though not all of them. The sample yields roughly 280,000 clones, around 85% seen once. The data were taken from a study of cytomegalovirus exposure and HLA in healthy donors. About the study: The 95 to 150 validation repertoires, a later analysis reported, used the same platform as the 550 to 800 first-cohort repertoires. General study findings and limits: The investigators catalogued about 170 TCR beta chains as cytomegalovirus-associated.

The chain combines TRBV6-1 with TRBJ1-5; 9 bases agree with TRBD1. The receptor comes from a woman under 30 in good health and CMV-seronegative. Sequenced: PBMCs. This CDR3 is CASSEAPGTGYQPQHF. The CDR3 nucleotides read TGTGCCAGCAGTGAAGCCCCCGGGACAGGGTATCAGCCCCAGCATTTT.